The TCR beta chain described here comes from a study of cytomegalovirus exposure and HLA in healthy donors. Overall study results and limits: The study designated 150 or so TCR beta chains cytomegalovirus-associated.

The PCR ran on 60 Vbeta and 13 Jbeta primers. Produced via immunoSEQ multiplex PCR; TCRdb's table is partial and in-frame only. There are 150,000 to 200,000 clones in the sample; more than 75% occur only once, and roughly 0.99% lies in the top ten. CDR1 and CDR2 from the germline V gene are LNHDA and SQIVND (reference sequence). Trimming left V 3 bases short and J 2 bases short, with 11 bases between. The CDR3 consists of 14 residues. Comment on this clone: The antigen is not known.

Sequencing was performed on PBMCs. The source of this sequence is a girl between 2 and 10 years old in good health and CMV-seropositive. This chain links TRBV19 with TRBJ2-7, with a weak D call TRBD2 (5 bases). CDR3 loop: CASSIAGKTYEQYF. The CDR3 DNA reads TGTGCCAGTAGTATCGCCGGGAAGACCTACGAGCAGTACTTC.